Below are 21 T cell receptor beta chains sequenced from a single sample in a study of regulatory T cells in long-lasting Graves disease (dated by TCRdb to the early 2020s). Library creation used multiplex PCR. Sequencing was carried out with an Illumina HiSeq 4000. TCR beta libraries were built with iRepertoire HTBI primers and Arm-PCR amplification of CDR3 regions. Using fastp trimming at Q25 and MiXCR clonotype assembly, TCRdb reanalyzed the public sequencing data and kept in-frame beta chains. CDR3 protein duplicates are merged, each entry listing the most common genes and DNA. The sample data list more than 450,000 distinct CDR3 sequences, and around 12% of these were observed just once. 8.9% of the sample is held by the ten biggest clonotypes. What this sample's time point label stands for: newly diagnosed GD, antithyroid drugs for less than 3 months. For both TCR sequencing and RNA sequencing, RNA was extracted from PBMCs in TRIzol.

The data were also submitted as part of a second study, on T cells in Graves' hyperthyroidism and ophthalmopathy.

The sample consisted of peripheral blood mononuclear cells (PBMCs), taken at new diagnosis, from a patient treated with antithyroid drugs. These receptors were collected from a woman aged 25 to 39 with Graves disease. Donor details come from another sample of the same person, matched by shared clones.

The gene calls are TRBV6-5 and TRBJ1-1; tentatively, D is TRBD1 (6 bases). The CDR3 loop spans 15 amino acids. Trimming shortened V by 1 base and J by 3 bases, and 12 bases separated the two germline ends. Germline lookup yields CDR1 MNHEY and CDR2 SVGAGI. The CDR3 sequence is CASSYLNRGDTEAFF. As DNA, the CDR3 is TGTGCCAGCAGTTACTTGAATAGGGGGGACACTGAAGCTTTCTTT.

The rearrangement uses TRBV12-3 or TRBV12-4 and TRBJ1-2, with TRBD1 matching 7 bases. V was pared by 5 bases and J by 0 bases, with 3 bases of the junction left unmatched. The CDR3 spans 14 residues. CDR3 coding DNA: TGTGCCAGCAGTCCCAGGGGGACTAACTATGGCTACACCTTC. It yields the protein CASSPRGTNYGYTF.

This clonotype has a count of ten or more. This chain links TRBV2 with TRBJ1-6; D gene ambiguous. Germline CDR1 and CDR2: SNHLY and FYNNEI. This CDR3 spans 13 amino acids. Trimming pared 3 bases from V and 9 bases from J, leaving 9 bases between. In DNA, the CDR3 is TGTGCCAGCAGTGATCTAGCCGTTTCACCCCTCCACTTT. Amino acid sequence: CASSDLAVSPLHF.

The chain has TRBV12-3 or TRBV12-4 and TRBJ2-7; D might be TRBD2 (6 bases). The CDR3 covers 17 residues. V was trimmed by 3 bases and J by 3 bases, leaving 21 bases between them. The CDR3 here is CASSFAGGGARDYEQYF. CDR3 nucleotide sequence: TGTGCCAGCAGTTTTGCAGGCGGCGGGGCACGGGACTACGAGCAGTACTTC.

The chain has TRBV28 and TRBJ1-2; 9 nucleotides match TRBD1. J gave up 10 bases and V 5 bases, and 8 bases lay outside the gene matches. Germline CDR1 is MDHEN and CDR2 is SYDVKM. This CDR3 has 13 residues. The CDR3 here is CASSRTGARDYTF. In DNA form, the CDR3 reads TGTGCCAGCAGTCGGACAGGGGCAAGAGACTACACCTTC.

This clonotype was observed a handful of times. The chain uses TRBV6-1 and TRBJ1-5; 12 nucleotides agree with TRBD1. Trimming took 6 bases from V and 6 from J; bases not matched to a gene: 15. Germline CDR1 is MNHNS and CDR2 is SASEGT. The CDR3 sequence is 18 residues long. CDR3 nucleotides: TGTGCCAGCAGATCCCTACCGGGACAGGGGGCGTTGGTTCAGCCCCAGCATTTT. It yields the protein CASRSLPGQGALVQPQHF.

This clonotype was observed at least ten times. In DNA, the CDR3 is TGCAGTGCTAGAGAGGGGCACATCTACGAGCAGTACTTC. Amino acid sequence: CSAREGHIYEQYF. The chain employs TRBV20-1 and TRBJ2-7; D might be TRBD1 (5 bases). V was trimmed by 0 bases and J by 3 bases, leaving 9 bases between them. Germline-derived CDR1 and CDR2 are DFQATT and SNEGSKA (reference sequence). CDR3 length: 13 amino acids.

This clonotype was seen at least ten times. The rearrangement joins TRBV30 to TRBJ2-7; 11 nucleotides align to TRBD2. The CDR3 runs 15 residues. Germline trimming cut 3 bases from V and 1 base from J; bases unmatched to any gene: 5. CDR1 is GTSNPN, CDR2 SVGIG, per germline (reference sequence). Here the CDR3 reads CAWRGTSGSSYEQYF. CDR3 nucleotide sequence: TGTGCCTGGAGGGGAACTAGCGGGAGTTCCTACGAGCAGTACTTC. Full variable domain (missing parts from reference TRBV30 and TRBJ2-7): SQTIHQWPATLVQPVGSPLSLECTVEGTSNPNLYWYRQAAGRGLQLLFYSVGIGQISSEVPQNLSASRPQDRQFILSSKKLLLSDSGFYLCAWRGTSGSSYEQYFGPGTRLTVT.

The chain recombines TRBV6-2 or TRBV6-3 with TRBJ2-2, with 7 bases lining up with TRBD2. V lost 4 bases, J lost 4 bases, and 3 bases stayed unmatched. There are 14 residues in the CDR3. In germline, CDR1 is MNHEY, CDR2 SVGEGT. The CDR3 protein is CASSFTGGTGELFF. DNA of the CDR3: TGTGCCAGCAGTTTTACGGGAGGCACCGGGGAGCTGTTTTTT.

This clonotype was picked up a small number of times. The CDR3 bases are TGCAGTCCTCGCCCCCTCGGACAGGGACCCTACGAGCAGTACTTC. It encodes CSPRPLGQGPYEQYF. V and J are TRBV20-1 and TRBJ2-7, with 8 bases that match TRBD1. The CDR3 has 15 amino acids. The V gene end was trimmed by 8 bases and the J gene end by 2 bases; junction bases not matched to a gene: 14. Germline values: CDR1 DFQATT, CDR2 SNEGSKA (reference sequence).

This clonotype was detected only a few times. The V gene is TRBV6-1, the J gene TRBJ2-1; no firm D call. The CDR3 length is 17 residues. From germline, CDR1 is MNHNS and CDR2 SASEGT. V was cut by 6 bases and J by 4 bases, with 22 bases left in between. Here the CDR3 DNA reads TGTGCCAGCAGCGAATACATGACTCGCCCAACTTACAATGAGCAGTTCTTC. Encoded protein: CASSEYMTRPTYNEQFF.

As to this clonotype: A far more abundant clone sits one base away, making this likely a read error. This chain joins TRBV11-2 and TRBJ1-4; TRBD1 might be the D (6 bases). CDR1 is SGHAT and CDR2 is FQNNGV in the germline V gene. The CDR3 runs 16 residues. Deletions cut 1 base from V and 7 bases from J, with 16 bases between. Written as DNA, the CDR3 is TGTGCCAGCAGCTTAGGGGGGCCCACAACCGGTGAAAAACTGTTTTTT. This gives the protein CASSLGGPTTGEKLFF.

This clonotype showed up just a few times. The chain joins TRBV18 to TRBJ1-5; D unclear. From germline, CDR1 is KGHSH and CDR2 LQKENI. The CDR3 is 12 residues long. The ends were cut back, 4 bases at V and 7 bases at J, with 8 bases in the middle. The CDR3 here is CASSLDSQPQHF. The CDR3 nucleotides are TGTGCCAGCTCACTTGACTCCCAGCCCCAGCATTTT.

This clonotype was seen more than once but under ten times. This may be a read error: a much more frequent sequence differs by one nucleotide. This chain links TRBV30 with TRBJ1-1; D not resolved. The CDR3 loop spans 15 amino acids. In germline, CDR1 is GTSNPN, CDR2 SVGIG (reference sequence). Written as DNA, the CDR3 is TGTGCCTGGAGTGTACGGAACTCAATGAACACTGAAGTTTTCTTT. Encoded protein: CAWSVRNSMNTEVFF.

This clonotype was detected many times. V is TRBV2 and J is TRBJ2-7; D is perhaps TRBD1 (6 bases). This CDR3 region has 15 residues. CDR1 SNHLY and CDR2 FYNNEI come from the germline V gene. V lost 6 bases, J lost 6 bases, and 21 bases lay in between. CDR3: CASSPLWTEGSEQYF. In DNA, the CDR3 is TGTGCCAGCAGCCCCCTTTGGACAGAGGGTAGCGAGCAGTACTTC.

In this sample, this clonotype turned up a few times. The chain is built from TRBV7-2 and TRBJ1-2, with 8 nucleotides matching TRBD1. Germline V gives CDR1 SGHTA, CDR2 FQGNSA. This CDR3 spans 13 amino acids. Unmatched junction bases numbered 6, after V lost 5 bases and J lost 7 bases. DNA for the CDR3: TGTGCCAGCAGCCCGACAGGGGCGGGTGGCTACACCTTC. Its protein product is CASSPTGAGGYTF.

On this clonotype itself: One base separates it from a far larger clone, so it is likely a read error. This chain uses TRBV11-2 with TRBJ2-7; D ambiguous. This CDR3 is built from 15 residues. The V end was cut by 0 bases, the J end by 7 bases, with 16 bases between. CDR1 is SGHAT and CDR2 is FQNNGV in the germline V gene. CDR3 in amino acids: CASSLEGSPYNEQYF. CDR3 nucleotide sequence: TGTGCCAGCAGCTTAGAGGGCTCCCCGTACAATGAGCAGTACTTC.

This clonotype was observed many times. This chain links TRBV12-3 or TRBV12-4 with TRBJ2-1; TRBD2 matches 8 bases. This CDR3 comprises 17 residues. J gave up 5 bases and V 2 bases, and 11 bases lay outside the gene matches. The CDR3 nucleotides are TGTGCCAGCAGTTTATTTAGCGGGATAGGGTTAGACAATGAGCAGTTCTTC. Its protein is CASSLFSGIGLDNEQFF.

This clonotype has at least ten counts. This chain uses TRBV5-8 with TRBJ1-1; D is perhaps TRBD1 (5 bases). The germline V gene has CDR1 SGHTS and CDR2 YDEGEE. V dropped 4 bases and J dropped 0 bases, with 22 bases sitting between them. The CDR3 is made up of 18 amino acids. This chain's CDR3 is CASSDQHMGLTMNTEAFF. CDR3 nucleotide sequence: TGTGCCAGCAGCGATCAACACATGGGGCTTACCATGAACACTGAAGCTTTCTTT.

This clonotype was recorded many times. This chain uses TRBV28 with TRBJ2-5; D might be TRBD2 (5 bases). The CDR3 has 14 residues. From germline, CDR1 is MDHEN and CDR2 SYDVKM. V was cut by 4 bases and J by 6 bases, with 15 bases left in between. In DNA, the CDR3 is TGTGCCAGCAGTTCTAGGAGAGGGTGGAAGACCCAGTACTTC. Protein product: CASSSRRGWKTQYF.

As to this clonotype: This may be a read error: a much more frequent sequence differs by one nucleotide. The genes are TRBV12-3 or TRBV12-4 and TRBJ2-2; 9 bases are a match to TRBD2. This CDR3 spans 17 amino acids. The DNA for the CDR3 is TGTGCCAGCAGCGCGGAGAGCGGGAGGAGGTGGACCGGGGAGCCGTTTTTT. It encodes CASSAESGRRWTGEPFF.